This T cell receptor (beta chain) was sequenced for a study of blood T cell repertoires in COVID-19. About the research overall: Samples came from the United States, Italy and Spain, spanning acute and convalescent COVID-19. PBMCs, B-cell-depleted T cells, or T cells provided the cDNA or gDNA that made up the material.

As processed by the authors: Counts of nucleated cells, estimated from reference gene primer amplification, were obtained. Measured with immunoSEQ multiplex PCR; TCRdb has only the in-frame clones, and not every one. V and J calls and clone size are given by that table; D and trimming were obtained from the DNA. Among 99,000 or so clones listed, 88% were seen once. The CDR3 has 15 amino acids. The germline V and J ends were trimmed by 6 bases and 1 base, with 15 bases remaining between them. Germline V lookup: CDR1 LGHNA, CDR2 YSLEER. Patients in Seattle were enrolled during active infection, then followed longitudinally.

Sequenced sample: peripheral blood. The chain carries TRBV4-3 and TRBJ1-2, with a tentative D call TRBD1 (5 bases). The receptor was isolated from a man aged 45-65 years with COVID-19, enrolled during active disease. The chain's CDR3 is CASSSEHRFNYGYTF. The CDR3 coding sequence is TGCGCCAGCAGTTCTGAGCACAGGTTTAACTATGGCTACACCTTC.